This TCR beta chain was captured by sequencing in a study of control samples from healthy donors and cancer patients. TCRdb keeps only in-frame clones here, not all; method: immunoSEQ multiplex PCR. The sample yields about 120,000 clones, roughly 93% seen once. This CDR3 spans 11 amino acids. Trimming took 1 base from V and 9 from J, leaving 9 bases between them. Per germline, CDR1 GTSNPN and CDR2 SVGIG (reference sequence). Material: blood. The chain employs TRBV30 and TRBJ1-2; D call uncertain. The receptor comes from a man aged 25-45 years in good health. The CDR3 spells CAWSDTQRYTF. CDR3 sequence (DNA): TGTGCCTGGAGTGATACTCAGCGCTACACCTTC.